Below, one T cell receptor beta chain is given with its context. TCRdb's copy holds only in-frame clones and misses some; the assay was immunoSEQ multiplex PCR. This table holds about 130,000 clones, around 95% found once. This specimen belongs to a study of T cell changes during pregnancy in multiple sclerosis. The clonotype originates from a female donor with multiple sclerosis, enrolled in a pregnancy study. The source material was peripheral blood, sampled after pregnancy.

CDR3 nucleotides: TGTGCCAGCAGCTTCCCCGGGACAGGTGTCTATGAGCAGTTCTTC. Translated: CASSFPGTGVYEQFF. The chain carries TRBV7-9 and TRBJ2-1, with 8 bases fitting TRBD1. CDR3 length: 15 residues. Germline V gene sequence: CDR1 SEHNR, CDR2 FQNEAQ (reference sequence). The V gene end was trimmed by 3 bases and the J gene end by 8 bases; junction bases not matched to a gene: 9.